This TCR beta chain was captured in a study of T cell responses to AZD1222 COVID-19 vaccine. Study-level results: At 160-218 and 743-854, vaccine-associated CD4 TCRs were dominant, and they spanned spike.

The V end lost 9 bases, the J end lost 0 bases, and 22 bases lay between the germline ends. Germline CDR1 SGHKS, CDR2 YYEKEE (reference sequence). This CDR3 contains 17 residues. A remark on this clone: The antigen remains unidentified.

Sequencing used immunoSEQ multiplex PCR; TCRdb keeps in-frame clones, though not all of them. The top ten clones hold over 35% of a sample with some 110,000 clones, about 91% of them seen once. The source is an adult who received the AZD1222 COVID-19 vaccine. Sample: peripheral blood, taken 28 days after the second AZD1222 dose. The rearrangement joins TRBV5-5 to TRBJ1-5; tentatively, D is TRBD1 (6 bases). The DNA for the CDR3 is TGTGCCATTCGGGTCAGGGGCGTAGGGGCTAGCAATCAGCCCCAGCATTTT. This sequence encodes CAIRVRGVGASNQPQHF.